This TCR beta chain was recovered during a study of vaccination effects on CD4 cells after COVID-19. Study-wide findings and caveats: By a late point after vaccination, infection- and vaccine-induced clones had shrunk markedly through clonal contraction. Cross-reactivity toward common cold coronaviruses was confined to only 1 of 255 vaccine-induced clones in healthy vaccinees.

After expansion with viral peptide pools in the ViraFEST assay, antigen-specific CD4+ T cells were sequenced. After less than 11 days in culture, the CD4+ T cells were isolated. Absence of prior SARS-CoV-2 infection characterized the vaccine recipients, who showed negative nucleocapsid antibodies. IL-2 at approximately 10 IU/ml and peptides at about 9.2 ug/ml were added to cultured PBMC, around 2 million per well. Days 3 and 7 saw half the medium replaced with IL-2 medium. Concerning this clone itself: Its antigen is undetermined.

TCRdb keeps only in-frame clones here, not all; method: immunoSEQ multiplex PCR. This table has under 70,000 clones, approximately 75% appearing once. The CDR3 loop spans 16 amino acids. V was clipped by 1 base and J by 3 bases; unmatched bases: 8. The V gene's germline CDR1 is SGHTA and CDR2 FQGNSA. The TCR originated in a human donor who received a COVID-19 vaccine. Specimen: CD4+ T cells from PBMCs cultured with HCoV-OC43 spike peptides, collected before COVID-19 vaccination. Specified subset: HCoV-OC43 spike overlapping peptide pool stimulation. This chain connects TRBV7-2 to TRBJ1-2, with 7 bases identical to TRBD1. CDR3: CASSLEVTGRYYGYTF. As DNA, the CDR3 is TGTGCCAGCAGCTTAGAGGTGACAGGGAGATACTATGGCTACACCTTC.